This is a list of T cell receptor beta chains from one sample in a study of spatial heterogeneity in lung cancer. TCRdb re-derived calls from the 5' RACE reads in MiXCR, one entry per CDR3 protein. The sample has over 10,000 distinct CDR3 sequences; about 5% are singletons. This specimen was lung tumor tissue, taken at surgery. The receptors were gathered from a male donor with early-stage non-small cell lung cancer. Each CDR3 is given with its conserved first and last residue. The order of the fields is D gene, clone size, V gene, J gene, CDR3 protein, CDR3 DNA. D genes are given only for firm matches. Expanded clones get a size class; other rows say once, few or many, or leave the size out.

-	many	TRBV21-1	TRBJ2-3	CASTLDDTGVGPDTQYF	TGTGCCAGCACCCTGGACGACACAGGGGTGGGGCCAGATACGCAGTATTTT
-	many	TRBV7-8	TRBJ1-5	CASNRGGSNQPQHF	TGTGCCAGCAACCGAGGGGGTAGCAATCAGCCCCAGCATTTT
-	-	TRBV7-8	TRBJ1-5	CASSSGSSSYQPQHF	TGTGCCAGCAGTTCAGGGAGTAGCAGTTATCAGCCCCAGCATTTT
TRBD1	few	TRBV7-2	TRBJ2-7	CASRKTGEGEQYF	TGTGCCAGCAGGAAGACAGGGGAAGGCGAGCAGTACTTC
TRBD2	many	TRBV6-4	TRBJ2-4	CASSDPSGRRYF	TGTGCCAGCAGTGACCCTAGCGGGAGACGATACTTC
TRBD1	many	TRBV12-3/TRBV12-4	TRBJ1-2	CASSPGTGRAYGYTF	TGTGCCAGCAGCCCCGGGACAGGGAGGGCCTATGGCTACACCTTC
-	-	TRBV2	TRBJ1-1	CASGGRSSGLNTEAFF	TGTGCCAGCGGAGGGCGCTCCTCGGGACTCAACACTGAAGCTTTCTTT
TRBD1	many	TRBV30	TRBJ2-5	CAWRIDRAQETQYF	TGTGCCTGGAGGATTGACAGGGCCCAAGAGACCCAGTACTTC
-	many	TRBV10-3	TRBJ1-3	CAISDPAASGNTIYF	TGTGCCATCAGTGACCCCGCAGCCTCTGGAAACACCATATATTTT
-	many	TRBV20-1	TRBJ2-3	CAGLQGGDDTQYF	TGCGCCGGCTTACAGGGCGGTGACGATACGCAGTATTTT
TRBD2	many	TRBV4-1	TRBJ2-1	CASSQTTSGGPYNEQFF	TGCGCCAGCAGCCAAACTACTAGCGGGGGGCCCTACAATGAGCAGTTCTTC
TRBD1	many	TRBV4-2	TRBJ2-1	CASSQEGTGRANEQFF	TGTGCCAGCAGCCAAGAAGGGACAGGGAGGGCCAATGAGCAGTTCTTC
-	medium-sized	TRBV6-6	TRBJ1-4	CASSYWENEKLFF	TGTGCCAGCAGTTACTGGGAGAATGAAAAACTGTTTTTT
TRBD1	many	TRBV6-2/TRBV6-3	TRBJ2-1	CASSSPTGEAYNEQFF	TGTGCCAGCAGTTCCCCGACAGGGGAAGCCTACAATGAGCAGTTCTTC
TRBD1	many	TRBV12-5	TRBJ2-1	CASARGTGSYNEQFF	TGTGCTAGTGCCCGCGGGACAGGGTCTTACAATGAGCAGTTCTTC
-	many	TRBV13	TRBJ1-6	CASSAGALNNSPLHF	TGTGCCAGCAGCGCAGGGGCCCTCAATAATTCACCCCTCCACTTT
TRBD2	many	TRBV7-2	TRBJ2-3	CASSLGGSNRIRDTQYF	TGTGCCAGCAGCTTAGGCGGGAGTAATAGGATTAGGGATACGCAGTATTTT
-	many	TRBV13	TRBJ2-5	CASSFLGLQETQYF	TGTGCCAGCAGCTTTCTCGGGCTCCAAGAGACCCAGTACTTC
-	many	TRBV2	TRBJ2-3	CASSLTETDTQYF	TGTGCCAGCAGTCTGACCGAGACAGATACGCAGTATTTT
TRBD2	many	TRBV14	TRBJ2-3	CASSLLAGAGDTQYF	TGTGCCAGCAGCCTACTAGCGGGAGCAGGAGATACGCAGTATTTT
-	many	TRBV6-2/TRBV6-3	TRBJ1-2	CASSYVGQRLSTTF	TGTGCCAGCAGTTACGTAGGACAGCGGCTTTCTACCACCTTC
-	few	TRBV7-2	TRBJ2-2	CASSYGQILNTGELFF	TGTGCCAGCAGCTATGGACAGATTTTGAACACCGGGGAGCTGTTTTTT
-	-	TRBV4-1	TRBJ2-1	CASSQGRGDGSARNEQFF	TGCGCCAGCAGCCAAGGCCGCGGGGACGGGTCCGCTAGGAATGAGCAGTTCTTC
-	-	TRBV6-2/TRBV6-3	TRBJ1-5	CASSYSFGEGNQPQHF	TGTGCCAGCAGTTACTCTTTCGGGGAAGGCAATCAGCCCCAGCATTTT
TRBD1	many	TRBV13	TRBJ1-2	CASSLGQLNYGYTF	TGTGCCAGCAGCCTGGGACAGCTTAACTATGGCTACACCTTC
TRBD2	-	TRBV20-1	TRBJ2-1	CSAREVTSGILGQFF	TGCAGTGCTAGAGAGGTGACTAGCGGGATCCTTGGGCAGTTCTTC
-	many	TRBV20-1	TRBJ2-3	CSAVPGGGSDTQYF	TGCAGCGCTGTCCCCGGTGGGGGGTCAGATACGCAGTATTTT
-	many	TRBV27	TRBJ2-7	CASSLRRQDVPGEQYF	TGTGCCAGCAGTTTACGGCGGCAAGACGTTCCTGGCGAGCAGTACTTC
-	many	TRBV7-2	TRBJ2-5	CASRDTHQETQYF	TGTGCCAGCCGGGACACTCACCAAGAGACCCAGTACTTC
-	many	TRBV7-3	TRBJ2-3	CASSQGQSTDTQYF	TGTGCCAGCAGTCAAGGCCAGAGCACAGATACGCAGTATTTT
-	many	TRBV11-1	TRBJ2-5	CASSSRPAGAQETQYF	TGTGCCAGCAGCTCTCGTCCAGCGGGCGCCCAAGAGACCCAGTACTTC
-	many	TRBV7-2	TRBJ1-6	CASSLVSPPMGLMGPLHF	TGTGCCAGCAGCTTAGTATCACCTCCGATGGGTCTGATGGGGCCCCTCCACTTT
TRBD2	many	TRBV28	TRBJ2-3	CASSPLAGSTDTQYF	TGTGCCAGCAGTCCCCTAGCGGGCAGCACAGATACGCAGTATTTT
-	-	TRBV5-6	TRBJ2-3	CASSPLLDSAGTDTQYF	TGTGCCAGCAGCCCCCTCCTGGACTCAGCAGGGACAGATACGCAGTATTTT
-	medium-sized	TRBV20-1	TRBJ2-1	CSARLQGGNEQFF	TGCAGTGCTAGGTTACAGGGAGGCAATGAGCAGTTCTTC
TRBD1	medium-sized	TRBV4-1	TRBJ2-7	CASSSSDRRGEQYF	TGCGCCAGCAGCTCCTCGGACCGCAGGGGGGAGCAGTACTTC
-	medium-sized	TRBV12-3/TRBV12-4	TRBJ1-2	CASLGDRYGYTF	TGTGCCAGCCTCGGCGACCGCTATGGCTACACCTTC
-	many	TRBV7-2	TRBJ1-5	CASNTNPGGQPQHF	TGTGCCAGCAATACCAACCCTGGGGGCCAGCCCCAGCATTTT
-	many	TRBV4-2	TRBJ2-3	CASSQDSTDTQYF	TGTGCCAGCAGCCAAGATAGCACGGATACGCAGTATTTT
TRBD1	many	TRBV20-1	TRBJ2-7	CSARPLFRTGDSYEQYF	TGCAGTGCTAGGCCCCTTTTCAGGACAGGGGACTCCTACGAGCAGTACTTC
TRBD2	many	TRBV20-1	TRBJ2-3	CSALAGAVFDTDTQYF	TGCAGTGCTCTAGCGGGGGCCGTTTTTGACACAGATACGCAGTATTTT
TRBD1	many	TRBV2	TRBJ1-2	CASRKGGQGDGYTF	TGTGCCAGCAGAAAAGGGGGACAGGGCGATGGCTACACCTTC
-	many	TRBV9	TRBJ2-1	CASSVAGEDYNEQFF	TGTGCCAGCAGCGTAGCGGGAGAGGATTACAATGAGCAGTTCTTC
TRBD2	many	TRBV29-1	TRBJ2-3	CSVDPAGGDTQYF	TGCAGCGTTGATCCAGCGGGGGGAGATACGCAGTATTTT
-	many	TRBV5-6	TRBJ2-6	CASSQVGSSGANVLTF	TGTGCCAGCAGCCAAGTGGGGAGCTCTGGGGCCAACGTCCTGACTTTC
-	many	TRBV6-1	TRBJ2-5	CAWTPDGQETQYF	TGTGCTTGGACGCCCGACGGGCAAGAGACCCAGTACTTC
-	many	TRBV5-1	TRBJ2-3	CASSLAGITASTDTQYF	TGCGCCAGCAGCTTGGCCGGCATAACAGCTTCTACAGATACGCAGTATTTT
TRBD2	many	TRBV9	TRBJ2-3	CASSAGQLAGGVDTQYF	TGTGCCAGCAGCGCGGGACAACTAGCGGGAGGGGTGGATACGCAGTATTTT
-	many	TRBV12-3/TRBV12-4	TRBJ2-7	CASSLTLESYEQYF	TGTGCCAGCAGTCTTACCCTAGAGTCCTACGAGCAGTACTTC
-	many	TRBV20-1	TRBJ1-3	CSARQISGNTIYF	TGCAGTGCTAGACAGATCTCTGGAAACACCATATATTTT